This T cell receptor (beta chain) was documented in a study of cytomegalovirus exposure and HLA in healthy donors (dated by TCRdb to the late 2010s). General notes on the study: According to an earlier analysis of several hundred of the donors, 150 million to 200 million T cells yielded over 100 million unique TCR beta sequences and approximately 300 Gb of sequence data. An early release covering just under 650 HLA-typed donors comprised approximately 300 gigabases of sequencing data and tens of millions of unique TCR sequences. The genetic ancestry cluster associated with self-reported Caucasian donors included over 80% of the approximately 430 genotyped donors. The study aimed to test whether signatures of past pathogen exposure could be identified by cataloging public T cell receptors. The T cell repertoires of 666 subjects were profiled by immunosequencing and related to cytomegalovirus serostatus. Besides the first cohort of about 730 subjects, a separate validation cohort made up of 120 different subjects was used. To predict cytomegalovirus infection status, the study combined high-throughput TCR immunosequencing, statistical association of individual TCRs with disease status, and machine learning. In a later analysis, previously published TCR beta repertoires from about 670 donors were re-analyzed and high-resolution HLA genotyping was added so that TCR occurrence patterns could be studied. Rather than using new phenotypic data, the later analysis identified candidate immune exposures from TCR beta sequences and from how often those sequences occurred across donors. In an earlier analysis of 587 of the donors, high-throughput TCR beta sequencing was used to judge whether each TCR beta V gene segment behaved as functional or pseudogenic. Donor age, sex, ethnicity and CMV serostatus were collected together with the repertoire data. A later genetic analysis used genome-wide SNP genotypes for about 65% of the roughly 670 donors, treating that subset as a discovery cohort. All discovery cohort repertoires had been generated on a single sequencing platform. Class I and class II HLA loci were covered by the typing at four-digit resolution. The number of typed donors differed by locus: about 620-630 for A, B, C, DRB1 and DQB1; 522 for DQA1; about 600 for DPA1; and around 450 for DPB1. Roughly 5 DR-DQ haplotypes were treated as single units for association and clustering because of strong linkage in the cohort. Among approximately 370 genotyped donors of the cohort, an average of approximately 240,000 unique TCR beta nucleotide sequences was sequenced per donor, of which about 20% were non-productive.

The germline V gene supplies CDR1 MDHEN and CDR2 SYDVKM. V gives up 2 bases and J gives up 7 bases, and the segment between their germline ends measures 11 bases. The CDR3 has 14 amino acids, counting the end cysteine and phenylalanine. The retained sequence is limited to the CDR3, 42 bases, with the frame set at the first base. A note on this clone: The specificity of this receptor is unknown. Base qualities are not provided; no much larger clone lies one nucleotide away.

The method behind the library was the immunoSEQ multiplex PCR assay. For the multiplex PCR, a mixture combining 60 forward primers for TCR Vbeta segments and 13 reverse primers for TCR Jbeta segments was used. Amplification of the CDR3 region of rearranged TCR beta genes was performed with a multiplex PCR assay on genomic DNA. On the Illumina HiSeq System, the amplified TCR beta libraries were sequenced as 87-base-pair reads. The authors' analysis ran thus. In a later analysis, roughly 80 million unique TCR beta chains were counted across the roughly 610 repertoires, and around 11 million of these chains were shared by at least two donors. To remove PCR and sequencing errors, raw reads were error-corrected and collapsed into unique sequences using a nearest-neighbor algorithm that merged closely related sequences. V, D and J gene segments were assigned by aligning CDR3 sequences to IMGT reference sequences. For a sequence to be retained, a match of at least six nucleotides was required to both a V gene segment and a J gene segment. A rearrangement counted as productive if the CDR3 had no stop codons and remained in frame with V and J, and every other rearrangement counted as non-productive. Following IMGT convention, CDR3 was defined as the stretch from the second conserved V-encoded cysteine up to the conserved J-encoded phenylalanine. Sequences without an unambiguous match to a single V gene segment were excluded from the earlier analysis of almost 600 of the donors. An earlier analysis of approximately 590 of the donors called V segments functional above 56.7% productive rearrangements and segregating when the between-donor standard deviation exceeded 5%. A statistical classification framework was developed to diagnose cytomegalovirus status using the catalog of TCR beta chain sequences. V and J gene assignment, in a later analysis, came from comparing TCR nucleotide sequences with IMGT/GENE-DB human TR gene sequences. Using the TCRdist pipeline, a later analysis assigned CDR3 sequences along with most-parsimonious VDJ recombination scenarios. In a later analysis, each TCR beta chain was defined by its CDR3 amino acid sequence together with its V-gene family, and reads without a unique V-gene family were excluded. As a way to deal with suspected cross-contamination and a sequencing artifact, a later analysis dropped approximately 570 nucleotide sequences that were highly shared and had low generation probability. In a later analysis, a clonal expansion index for each public chain was calculated from normalized within-repertoire ranks of inferred template counts. In a later analysis, generation probabilities were computed with a VDJ recombination model fitted to out-of-frame rearrangements, and the resulting probabilities were checked against IGoR. A later analysis scored TCR-TCR, TCR-HLA and TCR-CMV co-occurrence with hypergeometric tests, applying a repertoire-size bias correction to TCR pairs. A later analysis estimated false discovery rates by permuting HLA or CMV assignments 20 times. A later analysis grouped co-occurring TCRs with DBSCAN, adding TCRdist sequence similarity when clustering within HLA-allele-positive subsets. Repertoires with fewer than 30,000 or more than 120,000 public chains, plus five repertoires with anomalous nucleotide sharing, were excluded from co-occurrence clustering. In TCRdb, the immuneACCESS table is reduced to in-frame sequences with V and J assigned. These tables do not hold every clone; where another copy was compared, an unresolved V gene accounts for under half, and the others remain unexplained. Clone size and V and J calls were adopted from that table, with D and trimming inferred from the DNA. This sample holds 130,000 or so clones; almost 85% were observed only once. The ten largest clones add up to 1.5% to 2.5% of the sample.

In total, fewer than 750 healthy bone marrow donors made up the cohort. At the time of sampling, every cohort member was nominally healthy, though immune exposures that went unrecorded were likely present. The donor tested CMV seronegative, placing the donor among the 350 or so seronegative members of the cohort. A peripheral blood sample was provided by each donor, and peripheral blood mononuclear cells were used for TCR beta sequencing. Genomic DNA was extracted from the blood cell samples with the Qiagen DNeasy Blood Extraction Kit. Study-level results and caveats: The only immune exposure information available for the cohort was CMV serostatus. In a later analysis, the rate of TCR association differed among HLA loci, with DRB1 alleles having the most associated TCRs and HLA-C alleles having the fewest. Correlated functional status among segregating V segments might be attributable to linkage disequilibrium, but an unknown experimental factor could not be ruled out. Some IMGT-functional V segments, including TRBV6-2 and TRBV6-3, could not be distinguished by the 87-base-pair reads and were therefore excluded. The presence/absence analyses assumed that sequencing depth was roughly uniform across donors, and that assumption may not be true. Cytomegalovirus status was reported to be diagnosed by the classifier with high specificity and sensitivity in both the original and validation cohorts. A cluster of highly shared sequence variants was judged likely to represent a technical artifact of the sequencing pipeline. Several of the top co-occurrence clusters appeared to be linked to parvovirus B19, influenza, CMV and Epstein-Barr virus, according to a later analysis. The earlier analysis of a few hundred of the donors excluded fewer than 20 rarely observed V segments, including chromosome 9 orphons, because counts were too low. An earlier analysis of approximately 600 of the donors showed that most TCR beta V segments appeared in productive rearrangements either about 87% or about 30% of the time, which broadly matched IMGT annotations. Because HLA typing was missing for some donors at each locus, association tests included only the typed subset. A further reported finding was that TCR beta sequences accurately predicted the HLA-A and HLA-B alleles for most subjects in the first cohort. A few of the identified cytomegalovirus-associated TCR beta chains were confirmed in vitro to be specific for cytomegalovirus antigens. Most TCR sequences were seen in very few donors, while some public TCRs were found in many individuals. In this cohort, only TCR beta chains were sequenced, and detectable features were limited by the absence of alpha or paired-chain data. Specific HLA alleles were associated with 15,000 to 20,000 TCR beta sequences at a false discovery rate of 0.05 in a later analysis. An association between a missense DCLRE1C variant and V-gene and J-gene trimming of TCR beta chains was found in a later genetic analysis and replicated in an independent cohort. Strong co-occurrence of HLA alleles, especially DR and DQ, made assigning TCR associations to individual alleles difficult. A later analysis found that HLA-associated TCR beta chains were more clonally expanded and had lower generation probabilities than equally common non-associated chains. It was suggested by the authors that the approach could potentially be generalized to other disease states and immunological phenotypes. In a later analysis, most CMV-associated TCR beta chains were found to appear HLA-restricted, with HLA associations seemingly driven largely by CMV exposure. In a later genetic analysis, fewer N-insertions in productive TCRs were reported among donors in an Asian-associated ancestry cluster than the roughly 700-donor mean. A total of 150 or so TCR beta chains were listed by the study as associated with cytomegalovirus.

The chain uses TRBV28 and TRBJ1-4; no D gene is confidently identified. The sequence was obtained from a woman between 40 and 55 years old in good health and CMV-seronegative. Sample: PBMCs. The DNA sequence is given as TGTGCCAGCAGTTTACCCGGGCGGGGTGAAAAACTGTTTTTT. The resulting protein is CASSLPGRGEKLFF.